This T cell receptor beta chain was captured by sequencing in a study of preoperative IRX-2 immunotherapy in early breast cancer. V was clipped by 0 bases and J by 4 bases; unmatched bases: 1. This CDR3 comprises 14 residues. The germline CDR1 and CDR2 sequences are MNHEY and SMNVEV (reference sequence). Treatment reported: preoperative locoregional IRX-2 cytokine immunotherapy. Preoperative locoregional IRX-2 cytokine immunotherapy was tested in the phase Ib source study. Assay: immunoSEQ multiplex PCR; the TCRdb copy retains only in-frame clones and omits some. The table lists tens of thousands of clones, about 95% of them singletons.

J is TRBJ2-7 and V is TRBV27; 9 bases align to TRBD1. The sequence came from a human donor with breast cancer. This sample was obtained from a patient treated with IRX-2 immunotherapy. The CDR3 here is CASSLSQGAYEQYF. The CDR3 bases are TGTGCCAGCAGTTTATCACAGGGGGCTTACGAGCAGTACTTC.